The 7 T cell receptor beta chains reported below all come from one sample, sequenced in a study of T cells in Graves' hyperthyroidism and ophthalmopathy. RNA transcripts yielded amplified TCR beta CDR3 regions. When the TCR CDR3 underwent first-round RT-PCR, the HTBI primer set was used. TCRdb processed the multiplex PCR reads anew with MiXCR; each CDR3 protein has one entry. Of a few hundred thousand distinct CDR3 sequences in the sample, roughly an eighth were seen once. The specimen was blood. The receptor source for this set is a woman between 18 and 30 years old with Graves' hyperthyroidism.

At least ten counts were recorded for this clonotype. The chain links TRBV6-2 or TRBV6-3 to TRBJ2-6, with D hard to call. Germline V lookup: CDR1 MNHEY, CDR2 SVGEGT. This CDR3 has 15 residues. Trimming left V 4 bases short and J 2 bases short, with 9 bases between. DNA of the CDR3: TGTGCCAGCAGTTCAGAATGGGCTGGGGCCAACGTCCTGACTTTC. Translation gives CASSSEWAGANVLTF.

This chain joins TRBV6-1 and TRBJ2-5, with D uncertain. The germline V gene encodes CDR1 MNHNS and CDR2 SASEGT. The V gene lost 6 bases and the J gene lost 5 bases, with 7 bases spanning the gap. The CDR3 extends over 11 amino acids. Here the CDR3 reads CASRPWETQYF. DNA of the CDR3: TGTGCCAGCAGGCCATGGGAGACCCAGTACTTC.

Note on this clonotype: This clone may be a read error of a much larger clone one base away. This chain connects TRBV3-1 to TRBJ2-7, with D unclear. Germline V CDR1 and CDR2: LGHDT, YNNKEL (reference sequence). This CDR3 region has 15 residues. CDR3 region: CASSQEGIYSYERYF. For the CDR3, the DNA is TGTGCCAGCAGCCAAGAGGGGATCTACTCCTACGAGCGGTACTTC.

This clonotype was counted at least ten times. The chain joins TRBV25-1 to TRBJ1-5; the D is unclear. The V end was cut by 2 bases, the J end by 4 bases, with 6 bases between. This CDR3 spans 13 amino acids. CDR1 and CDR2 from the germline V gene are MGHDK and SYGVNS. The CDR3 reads CASSEEWNQPQHF. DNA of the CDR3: TGTGCCAGCAGTGAAGAGTGGAATCAGCCCCAGCATTTT.

The CDR3 spells CASRVTGGQPQHF. The DNA of the CDR3 is TGTGCCAGCAGAGTGACAGGGGGCCAGCCCCAGCATTTT. The rearrangement links TRBV28 to TRBJ1-5; 10 bases agree with TRBD1. This CDR3 is 13 amino acids long. The junction had 3 bases not matched to a gene; V was cut back by 6 bases and J by 7 bases. Germline CDR1 MDHEN, CDR2 SYDVKM.

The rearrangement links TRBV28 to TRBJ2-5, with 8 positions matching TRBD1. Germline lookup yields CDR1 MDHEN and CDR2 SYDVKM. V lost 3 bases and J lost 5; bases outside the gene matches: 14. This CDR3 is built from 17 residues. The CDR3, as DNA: TGTGCCAGCAGTTTGTCCACTACAGGGGGTATGGGCGAGACCCAGTACTTC. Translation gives CASSLSTTGGMGETQYF. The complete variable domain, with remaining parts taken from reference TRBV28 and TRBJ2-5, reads DVKVTQSSRYLVKRTGEKVFLECVQDMDHENMFWYRQDPGLGLRLIYFSYDVKMKEKGDIPEGYSVSREKKERFSLILESASTNQTSMYLCASSLSTTGGMGETQYFGPGTRLLVL.

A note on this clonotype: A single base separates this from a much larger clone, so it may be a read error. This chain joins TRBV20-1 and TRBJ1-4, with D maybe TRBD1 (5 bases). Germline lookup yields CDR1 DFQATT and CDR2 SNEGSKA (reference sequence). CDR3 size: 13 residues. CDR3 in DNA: TGCAGTGAATCCCAGGGAGGGAATGAAAGACTGTTTTTT. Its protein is CSESQGGNERLFF.